This TCR beta chain was identified during a study of cytomegalovirus exposure and HLA in healthy donors. PCR employed 60 Vbeta and 13 Jbeta primers. The repertoire was sequenced with immunoSEQ multiplex PCR; TCRdb's copy has only in-frame clones and lacks some. The table has 100,000 to 150,000 clones, 70% to 85% seen once. The sequenced material came from PBMCs. The clonotype was recovered from a man aged 45-65 years in good health and CMV-seronegative.

The CDR3 reads CASSQAAVGGYTF. The DNA for the CDR3 is TGCGCCAGCAGCCAAGCGGCCGTCGGGGGCTACACCTTC. The rearrangement joins TRBV4-1 to TRBJ1-2, with D hard to call. Trimming stripped 1 base from V and 8 bases from J, with 11 bases between. Per germline, CDR1 MGHRA and CDR2 YSYEKL. The CDR3 extends over 13 amino acids.